This T cell receptor beta chain was documented in a study of T cell responses to AZD1222 COVID-19 vaccine. Study findings and constraints: Variant regions that are unmutated are reportedly the target of nearly half of spike-specific TCRs. Sampling that yielded the repertoires occurred only after the peak T cell response. Donors were mostly white British, more females; clonal diversity possibly underestimated.

This clone was seen only once. Its antigen is undetermined. This CDR3 is also generated by other DNA sequences in the sample. Repertoires were generated with immunoSEQ multiplex PCR, while TCRdb's copy carries only in-frame clones and drops some. The sample holds 85,000 to 120,000 clones, almost 90% seen once. This CDR3 is 10 amino acids long. V lost 3 bases and J lost 6, with 0 bases in between. The sample here was peripheral blood, taken on day 0 of AZD1222 vaccination. This sequence joins TRBV12-3 or TRBV12-4 and TRBJ2-1, with no clear D. This clonotype was sampled from an adult in good health. The DNA for the CDR3 is TGTGCCAGCAGTTTCAATGAGCAGTTCTTC. It encodes CASSFNEQFF.